Each of the 14 T cell receptor beta chains below was sequenced from the same sample in a study of cytomegalovirus exposure and HLA in healthy donors. The PCR made use of 60 Vbeta and 13 Jbeta primers. Assay: immunoSEQ multiplex PCR; the TCRdb copy retains only in-frame clones and omits some. This sample has approximately 150,000 clones, with approximately 81% found just once. Material for sequencing was PBMCs. These receptor sequences come from a man aged 25 to 40 in good health and CMV-seronegative.

The gene calls are TRBV29-1 and TRBJ2-1; TRBD2 might be the D (6 bases). The CDR3 loop spans 14 amino acids. V lost 1 base and J lost 3, with 10 bases in between. Germline values: CDR1 SQVTM, CDR2 ANQGSEA. The CDR3 here is CSVEGGEHYNEQFF. The CDR3 DNA follows: TGCAGCGTTGAAGGCGGGGAACACTACAATGAGCAGTTCTTC.

This clone has just one count. The V call is TRBV30, the J call TRBJ1-3; 11 nucleotides align to TRBD1. V lost 0 bases and J lost 7; bases outside the gene matches: 5. Germline CDR1 is GTSNPN and CDR2 is SVGIG (reference sequence). The CDR3 spans 15 residues. The CDR3, as DNA: TGTGCCTGGAGTGTACCGGGACAGGGGGGGAACACCATATATTTT. Protein product: CAWSVPGQGGNTIYF. Together with reference TRBV30 and TRBJ1-3, the CDR3 gives the full variable domain: SQTIHQWPATLVQPVGSPLSLECTVEGTSNPNLYWYRQAAGRGLQLLFYSVGIGQISSEVPQNLSASRPQDRQFILSSKKLLLSDSGFYLCAWSVPGQGGNTIYFGEGSWLTVV.

The chain employs TRBV5-4 and TRBJ2-7; D is uncertain. V gave up 4 bases and J gave up 0 bases, with 11 bases separating them. In germline, CDR1 is SGHNT, CDR2 YYREEE (reference sequence). The CDR3 runs 14 residues. The CDR3 bases are TGTGCCAGCAGCCCCGAGCTGAGCTCCTACGAGCAGTACTTC. Translated: CASSPELSSYEQYF.

The chain has TRBV6-1 and TRBJ1-4; tentative D call: TRBD1 (5 bases). This CDR3 spans 16 amino acids. The V and J ends lost 3 bases and 8 bases respectively, with 19 bases between them. Germline V gene sequence: CDR1 MNHNS, CDR2 SASEGT. In DNA, the CDR3 is TGTGCCAGCAGTGACTTGGCTAAGGGGCGAAAGGAAAAACTGTTTTTT. Translated: CASSDLAKGRKEKLFF.

V and J are TRBV4-1 and TRBJ2-1; 8 nucleotides agree with TRBD1. Trimming took 8 bases from V and 8 from J; bases not matched to a gene: 11. Germline V gene sequence: CDR1 MGHRA, CDR2 YSYEKL. The CDR3 contains 14 residues. The CDR3 here is CASSGTGSSDEQFF. As DNA, the CDR3 is TGCGCCAGCTCCGGGACAGGAAGTTCCGATGAGCAGTTCTTC.

The chain combines TRBV5-4 with TRBJ2-7; D is unresolved. Germline CDR1 SGHNT, CDR2 YYREEE (reference sequence). Trimming shortened V by 5 bases and J by 0 bases, and 12 bases separated the two germline ends. The CDR3 covers 14 residues. The CDR3 DNA reads TGTGCCAGCAGTACTGCAGGTATCTCCTACGAGCAGTACTTC. This codes for CASSTAGISYEQYF.

The chain joins TRBV6-5 to TRBJ2-7, with 8 bases matching TRBD2. Germline CDR1 and CDR2: MNHEY and SVGAGI. With V trimmed by 5 bases and J by 3 bases, 3 bases remained unmatched. The CDR3 is made up of 13 amino acids. The CDR3 bases are TGTGCCAGCAGTCGCGGGAGGCTCTACGAGCAGTACTTC. As protein: CASSRGRLYEQYF.

The chain joins TRBV19 to TRBJ2-1; 10 nucleotides align to TRBD1. The CDR3 has 15 residues. Unmatched junction bases numbered 7, after V lost 4 bases and J lost 7 bases. Looked up from germline, CDR1 is LNHDA and CDR2 is SQIVND (reference sequence). The CDR3 region is CASSNYWGQGNEQFF. The CDR3 DNA reads TGTGCCAGTAGTAACTACTGGGGACAGGGGAATGAGCAGTTCTTC.

The chain has TRBV2 and TRBJ1-1, with TRBD1 matching over 7 bases. CDR1 is SNHLY and CDR2 is FYNNEI in the germline V gene. The CDR3 runs to 13 residues. J lost 5 bases, V lost 1 base, and 1 base had no gene match. In DNA form, the CDR3 reads TGTGCCAGCAGTGAAGACAGGGGAACTGAAGCTTTCTTT. Residues: CASSEDRGTEAFF. Full variable domain (remainder filled in from reference TRBV2 and TRBJ1-1): EPEVTQTPSHQVTQMGQEVILRCVPISNHLYFYWYRQILGQKVEFLVSFYNNEISEKSEIFDDQFSVERPDGSNFTLKIRSTKLEDSAMYFCASSEDRGTEAFFGQGTRLTVV.

Only a few counts were recorded for this clone. The chain is built from TRBV10-2 and TRBJ2-1; 12 bases fit TRBD1. CDR1 and CDR2 from the germline V gene are WSHSY and SAAADI. V shed 6 bases and J 8 bases; nucleotides not matched to a gene: 8. This CDR3 spans 15 amino acids. CDR3 region: CASRDRDRGPHEQFF. Written as DNA, the CDR3 is TGCGCCAGCAGAGACCGGGACAGGGGGCCGCATGAGCAGTTCTTC.

This clone occurred a few times. This sample includes further DNA sequences coding for the same CDR3. The V gene is TRBV5-1, the J gene TRBJ2-1; 14 bases fit TRBD2. This CDR3 is 15 amino acids long. J lost 4 bases, V lost 5 bases, and 2 bases had no gene match. The germline V gene has CDR1 SGHRS and CDR2 YFSETQ. The CDR3 nucleotides are TGCGCCAGCAGTAGGACTAGCGGGGGGTACAATGAGCAGTTCTTC. Protein product: CASSRTSGGYNEQFF.

The V call is TRBV25-1, the J call TRBJ1-2; D is possibly TRBD1 (6 bases). The CDR3 is made up of 14 amino acids. Germline-derived CDR1 and CDR2 are MGHDK and SYGVNS. Trimming removed 8 bases at V and 1 base at J, with 14 bases between. CDR3 bases: TGTGCCAGCGGGGGAGGGGGAATTAACTATGGCTACACCTTC. This encodes CASGGGGINYGYTF.

V is TRBV30 and J is TRBJ2-5; possible D gene TRBD1, 6 bases. This CDR3 region has 14 residues. Germline V gene data show CDR1 as GTSNPN and CDR2 as SVGIG (reference sequence). V was pared by 4 bases and J by 0 bases, with 12 bases between. The CDR3 sequence: CAWTEGHYQETQYF. The DNA of the CDR3 is TGTGCCTGGACAGAGGGACACTACCAAGAGACCCAGTACTTC.

This clone was counted only a few times. V gene TRBV7-2 combines with J gene TRBJ1-5; TRBD1 aligns across 7 bases. CDR1 SGHTA and CDR2 FQGNSA come from the germline V gene. The CDR3 runs 13 residues. V trimming: 5 bases; J trimming: 7 bases; junction bases outside the gene matches: 5. CDR3 amino acids: CASSQGVGQPQHF. The DNA for the CDR3 is TGTGCCAGCAGCCAGGGGGTGGGACAGCCCCAGCATTTT.